This T cell receptor (beta chain) was sequenced for a study of read filtering for tumor transcriptome and immune sequencing. Across the study: RNA-seq yielded only roughly 75 to 1,400 TCR reads, IR-seq about 4.05 to 11 million. Study-wide findings and caveats: This fraction held mixed bone marrow immune cells after CD138-negative sorting. Compared with RNA-seq, IR-seq gave much higher clonotype depth and reliability.

In this sample, this clonotype turned up many times. Its antigen remains unknown. This library used roughly 400 ng RNA and molecular barcoded adaptors spanning alpha/delta and beta/gamma chains. TCRdb reprocessed the reads with MiXCR, giving one entry per CDR3 protein. The sample has tens of thousands of distinct CDR3 sequences; approximately 19% are singletons. Sampling of bone marrow took place during active disease in every patient. V was cut by 2 bases and J by 1 base, with 10 bases left in between. CDR1 is SEHNR, CDR2 FQNEAQ, per germline (reference sequence). CDR3 length equals 15 residues. This TCR was recovered from a donor at least 40 years old with multiple myeloma. The chain is built from TRBV7-9 and TRBJ2-3; D unclear. The sequencing sample was made of a population of CD138-negative cells sorted from bone marrow. The CDR3 DNA reads as TGTGCCAGCAGCTTAAACGGCGTTGGCACAGATACGCAGTATTTT. Residues: CASSLNGVGTDTQYF.